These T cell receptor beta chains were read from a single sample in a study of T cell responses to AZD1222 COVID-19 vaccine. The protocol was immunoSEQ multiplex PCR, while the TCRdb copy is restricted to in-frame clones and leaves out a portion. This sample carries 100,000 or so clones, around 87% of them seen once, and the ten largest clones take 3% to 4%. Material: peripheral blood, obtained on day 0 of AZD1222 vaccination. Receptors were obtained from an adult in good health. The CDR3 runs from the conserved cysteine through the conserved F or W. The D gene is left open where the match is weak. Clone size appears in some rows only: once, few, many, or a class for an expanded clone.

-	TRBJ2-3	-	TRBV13	TGTGCCAGCAGCCCCCCAGGAGTGGCCTCAGATACGCAGTATTTT	CASSPPGVASDTQYF
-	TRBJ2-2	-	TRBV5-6	TGTGCCAGCAGCTCGGGGGGCTGGCGGGGGCTTAAGAACACCGGGGAGCTGTTTTTT	CASSSGGWRGLKNTGELFF
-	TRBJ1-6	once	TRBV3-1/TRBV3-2	TGTGCCAGCAGCCAAGTGGACCAACGATTAAATTCACCCCTCCACTTT	CASSQVDQRLNSPLHF
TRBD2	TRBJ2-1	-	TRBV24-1	TGTGCCACCAGTGATTTCGGGACTAGCGGTGACAATGAGCAGTTCTTC	CATSDFGTSGDNEQFF
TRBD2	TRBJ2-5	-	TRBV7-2	TGTGCCAGCAGCTTTGATAGCGGGGGGCCACAAGAGACCCAGTACTTC	CASSFDSGGPQETQYF
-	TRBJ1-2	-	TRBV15	TGTGCCACCAGCAGAGGGAAGGAAAACTATGGCTACACCTTC	CATSRGKENYGYTF
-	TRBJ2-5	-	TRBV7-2	TGTGCCAGCAGCTTTACTACTTCTCAAGAGACCCAGTACTTC	CASSFTTSQETQYF
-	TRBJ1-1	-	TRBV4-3	TGCGCCAGCAGCCAAGACCTGGGCCCGGCTACTGAAGCTTTCTTT	CASSQDLGPATEAFF
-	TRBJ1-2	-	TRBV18	TGTGCCAGCTCAAGGTTGGGTTATGGCTACACCTTC	CASSRLGYGYTF
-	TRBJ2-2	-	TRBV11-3	TGTGCCAGCTCACTTACCGGGGAGCTGTTTTTT	CASSLTGELFF
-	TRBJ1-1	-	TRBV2	TGTGCCACCTCAACGATGTCCCGGGCTGAAGCTTTCTTT	CATSTMSRAEAFF
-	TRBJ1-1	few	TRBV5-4	TGTGCCAGCAGCTTGGAGCTGGGGGCCGCTGAAGCTTTCTTT	CASSLELGAAEAFF
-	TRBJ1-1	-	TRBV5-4	TGTGCCAGCAGACCTCAATCACAGGGAGTGAACACTGAAGCTTTCTTT	CASRPQSQGVNTEAFF
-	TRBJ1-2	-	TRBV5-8	TGTGCCAGCAGCTTTAGGGGGGCGCGAACAAACACCTATGGCTACACCTTC	CASSFRGARTNTYGYTF
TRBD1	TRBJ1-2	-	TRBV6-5	TGTGCCAGCAGTTACTCGGCTCACCAGGGGGCTCATGGCTACACCTTC	CASSYSAHQGAHGYTF
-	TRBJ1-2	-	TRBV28	TGTGCCAGCAGTTCCCCCCCCTTGGGTGGCTACACCTTC	CASSSPPLGGYTF
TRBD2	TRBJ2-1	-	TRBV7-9	TGTGCCAGCAGCTTCGGACTAGCGGGGGGGTACAATGAGCAGTTCTTC	CASSFGLAGGYNEQFF
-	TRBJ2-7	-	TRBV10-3	TGTGCCATCAGGGACAGCTCCTACGAGCAGTACTTC	CAIRDSSYEQYF
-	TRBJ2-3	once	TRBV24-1	TGTGCCACCAGTGATCCCGGGGACGGAGACACAGATACGCAGTATTTT	CATSDPGDGDTDTQYF
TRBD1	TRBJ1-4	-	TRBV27	TGTGCCAGCAGCGACAATGACAGGGGCTGGGCTAATGAAAAACTGTTTTTT	CASSDNDRGWANEKLFF
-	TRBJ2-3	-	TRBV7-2	TGTGCCAGCAGCTTAGGAGGGGGACCGCGACGACCCACAGATACGCAGTATTTT	CASSLGGGPRRPTDTQYF
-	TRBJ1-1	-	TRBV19	TGTGCCAGTAGCCTTTCCGGCACCATGAACACTGAAGCTTTCTTT	CASSLSGTMNTEAFF
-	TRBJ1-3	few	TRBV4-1	TGCGCCAGCAGCCGCGGAGGGGTGGTGTTAACTGGAAACACCATATATTTT	CASSRGGVVLTGNTIYF
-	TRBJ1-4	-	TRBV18	TGTGCCAGCTCGAGGACGGGTGAAAAACTGTTTTTT	CASSRTGEKLFF
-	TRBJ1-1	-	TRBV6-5	TGTGCCAGTTCCAGGGGAAGCACTGAAGCTTTCTTT	CASSRGSTEAFF
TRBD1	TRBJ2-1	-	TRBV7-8	TGTGCCAGCAACTTACAGGGGGCTAGTCGCAATGAGCAGTTCTTC	CASNLQGASRNEQFF
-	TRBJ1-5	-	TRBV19	TGTGCCAGTAGTTTCCAGGCCGGTCAGCCCCAGCATTTT	CASSFQAGQPQHF
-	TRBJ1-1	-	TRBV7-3	TGTGCCAGCAGCTTAAAAGGGGGCACTGAAGCTTTCTTT	CASSLKGGTEAFF
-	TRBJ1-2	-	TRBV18	TGTGCCAGCTCACCATTGGGGGGCTCAAGCTACACCTTC	CASSPLGGSSYTF
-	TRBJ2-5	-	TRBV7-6	TGTGCCAGCAGACCACGATTGGGGGCGGTTCAAGAGACCCAGTACTTC	CASRPRLGAVQETQYF
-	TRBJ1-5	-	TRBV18	TGTGCCAGCTCACCACTTGCGCGACAGAACAATCAGCCCCAGCATTTT	CASSPLARQNNQPQHF
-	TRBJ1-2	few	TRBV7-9	TGTGCCAGCAGCCAGTCCCTCTATGGCTACACCTTC	CASSQSLYGYTF
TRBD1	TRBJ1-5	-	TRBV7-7	TGTGCTAGCAGCGCAGGGGGGACTATTGTCAATCAGCCCCAGCATTTT	CASSAGGTIVNQPQHF
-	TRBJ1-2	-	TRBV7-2	TGTGCCAGCAGCCCCCCCCCGTGGGGGGACTATGGCTACACCTTC	CASSPPPWGDYGYTF
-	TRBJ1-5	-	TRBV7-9	TGTGCCAGCAGCTTAGGACAGATCAACAATCAGCCCCAGCATTTT	CASSLGQINNQPQHF
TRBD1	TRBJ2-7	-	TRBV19	TGTGCCAGTAGTAGCAGTTTAGGCTGGGACAGTCGCCGGTACTTC	CASSSSLGWDSRRYF
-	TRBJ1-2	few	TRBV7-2	TGTGCCAGCAGCCCCCGCGCAGGGAGGAGGGATTCTAACTATGGCTACACCTTC	CASSPRAGRRDSNYGYTF
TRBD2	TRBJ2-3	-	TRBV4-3	TGCGCCAGCAGCCAAGAACGAGGACTAGGGGGCACAGATACGCAGTATTTT	CASSQERGLGGTDTQYF
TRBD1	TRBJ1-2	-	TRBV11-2	TGTGCCAGCAGCTTAGATCGGGGGTACAGGGGAGTTTATGGCTACACCTTC	CASSLDRGYRGVYGYTF
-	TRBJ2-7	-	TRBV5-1	TGCGCCAGCAGACTCTCAGGGTTTGCCTACGAGCAGTACTTC	CASRLSGFAYEQYF
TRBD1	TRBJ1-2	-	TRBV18	TGTGCCAGCTCACCGGTTAAAGCGACAGGGGGATATGGCTACACCTTC	CASSPVKATGGYGYTF
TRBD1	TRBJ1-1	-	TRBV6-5	TGTGCCAGCAGTTGGGGACAGTCGAACACTGAAGCTTTCTTT	CASSWGQSNTEAFF
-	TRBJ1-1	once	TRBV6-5	TGTGCCAGCAGACGCGAGGGGATCGGCACTGAAGCTTTCTTT	CASRREGIGTEAFF